The sequence of this T cell receptor (beta chain) was determined in a study of OX40 agonist ivuxolimab in advanced cancers. Across the whole study: Participants averaged approximately 65 years of age (range 23 to 79) and were approximately 81% male.

Blood got drawn at baseline, again on cycle 4 day 1, and then on cycle 7 day 1. Broader study findings: Researchers report that CD8+ T cells had, on average, more expanded clones than CD4+. Determination of antigen specificity was not performed for the expanded peripheral T cells.

The assay was immunoSEQ multiplex PCR, and TCRdb's table has in-frame clones only and misses some. This sample has 30,000 to 40,000 clones, with approximately 89% found just once. About this clone itself: Antigen: not known.

The sample in question was CD4+ or CD8+ T cells sorted from blood, obtained in a trial of the OX40 agonist ivuxolimab. This clonotype was obtained from an adult with an advanced solid tumor such as melanoma, head and neck, liver or kidney cancer.

In DNA, the CDR3 is TGTGCCAGCAGCTTAGCGCCAGGGGGAGATACGCAGTATTTT. This encodes CASSLAPGGDTQYF. The V and J genes are TRBV7-2 and TRBJ2-3; 7 nucleotides line up with TRBD1. Unmatched junction bases numbered 2, after V lost 0 bases and J lost 5 bases. This CDR3 is 14 amino acids long. The germline CDR1 and CDR2 sequences are SGHTA and FQGNSA.